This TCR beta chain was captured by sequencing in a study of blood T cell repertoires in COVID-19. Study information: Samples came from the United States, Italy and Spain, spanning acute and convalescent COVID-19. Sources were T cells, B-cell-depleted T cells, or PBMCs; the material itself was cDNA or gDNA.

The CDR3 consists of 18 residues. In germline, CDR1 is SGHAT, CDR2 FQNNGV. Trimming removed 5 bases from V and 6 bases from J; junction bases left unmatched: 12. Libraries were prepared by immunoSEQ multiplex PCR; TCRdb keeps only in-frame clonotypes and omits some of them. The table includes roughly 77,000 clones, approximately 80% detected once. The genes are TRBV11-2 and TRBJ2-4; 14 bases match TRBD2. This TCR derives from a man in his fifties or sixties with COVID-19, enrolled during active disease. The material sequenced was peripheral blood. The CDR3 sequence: CASSAQMGLAGDGNIQYF. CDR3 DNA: TGTGCCAGCAGCGCCCAGATGGGACTAGCGGGAGATGGAAACATTCAGTACTTC.